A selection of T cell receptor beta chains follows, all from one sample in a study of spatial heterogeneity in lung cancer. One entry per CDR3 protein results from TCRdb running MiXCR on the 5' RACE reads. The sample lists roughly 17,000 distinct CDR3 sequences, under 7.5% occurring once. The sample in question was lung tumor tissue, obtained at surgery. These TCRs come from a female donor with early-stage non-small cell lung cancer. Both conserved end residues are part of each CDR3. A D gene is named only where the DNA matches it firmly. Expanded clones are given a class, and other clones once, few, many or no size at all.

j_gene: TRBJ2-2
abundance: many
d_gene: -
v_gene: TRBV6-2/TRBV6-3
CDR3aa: CASRLWTGELFF
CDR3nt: TGTGCCAGCCGGTTATGGACCGGGGAGCTGTTTTTT

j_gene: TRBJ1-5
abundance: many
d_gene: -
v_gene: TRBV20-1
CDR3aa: CSAIGLGNQPQHF
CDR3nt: TGCAGTGCTATAGGGCTGGGCAATCAGCCCCAGCATTTT

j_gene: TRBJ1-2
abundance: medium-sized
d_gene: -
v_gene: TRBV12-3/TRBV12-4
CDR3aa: CASSFSGDGYTF
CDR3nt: TGTGCCAGCAGTTTTTCCGGAGATGGCTACACCTTC

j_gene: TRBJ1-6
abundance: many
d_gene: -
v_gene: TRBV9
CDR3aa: CASSVDGFSPLHF
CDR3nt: TGTGCCAGCAGCGTAGATGGGTTCTCACCCCTCCACTTT

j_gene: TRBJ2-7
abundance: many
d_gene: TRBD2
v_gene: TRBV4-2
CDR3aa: CASRYGAGVSYEQYF
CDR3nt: TGTGCCAGCAGGTACGGGGCGGGGGTTTCCTACGAGCAGTACTTC

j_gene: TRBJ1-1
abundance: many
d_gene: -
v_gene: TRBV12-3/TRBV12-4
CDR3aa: CASSLDGYTEAFF
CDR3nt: TGTGCCAGCAGTTTAGACGGATACACTGAAGCTTTCTTT

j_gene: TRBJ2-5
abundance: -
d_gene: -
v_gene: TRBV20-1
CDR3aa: CSATGQETQYF
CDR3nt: TGCAGTGCCACTGGACAAGAGACCCAGTACTTC

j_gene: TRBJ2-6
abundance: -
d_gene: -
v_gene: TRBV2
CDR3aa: CASTFKDGGANVLTF
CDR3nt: TGTGCCAGCACGTTCAAGGACGGTGGGGCCAACGTCCTGACTTTC

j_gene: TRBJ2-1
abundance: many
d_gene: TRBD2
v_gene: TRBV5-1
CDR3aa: CASSRLAYNEQFF
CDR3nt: TGCGCCAGCAGCAGACTAGCTTACAATGAGCAGTTCTTC

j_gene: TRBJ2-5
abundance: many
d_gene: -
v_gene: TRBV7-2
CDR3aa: CASSPGVAETQYF
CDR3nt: TGTGCCAGCAGCCCGGGGGTTGCAGAGACCCAGTACTTC

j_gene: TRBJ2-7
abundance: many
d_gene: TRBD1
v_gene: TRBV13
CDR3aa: CASSLGGTVSYEQYF
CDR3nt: TGTGCCAGCAGCTTAGGGGGGACAGTCTCGTACGAGCAGTACTTC

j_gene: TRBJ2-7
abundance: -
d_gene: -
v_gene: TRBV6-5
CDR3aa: CASSYLTRLSEQYF
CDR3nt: TGTGCCAGCAGTTACTTAACCCGGTTGAGCGAGCAGTACTTC

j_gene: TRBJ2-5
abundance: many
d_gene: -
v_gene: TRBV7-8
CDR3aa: CASSPQGRAETQYF
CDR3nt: TGTGCCAGCAGCCCCCAGGGCCGCGCAGAGACCCAGTACTTC

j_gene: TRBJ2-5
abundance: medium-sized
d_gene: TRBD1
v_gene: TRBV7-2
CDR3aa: CASSMNRGRETQYF
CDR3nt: TGTGCCAGCAGTATGAACAGGGGCAGAGAGACCCAGTACTTC

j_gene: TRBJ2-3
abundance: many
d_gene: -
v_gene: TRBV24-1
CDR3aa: CATSDSEGTGDTQYF
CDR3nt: TGTGCCACCAGTGATTCAGAAGGCACTGGCGATACGCAGTATTTT

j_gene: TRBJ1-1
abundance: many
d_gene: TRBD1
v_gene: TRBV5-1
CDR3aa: CASSWGTGADTEAFF
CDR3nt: TGCGCCAGCAGCTGGGGGACAGGGGCGGACACTGAAGCTTTCTTT

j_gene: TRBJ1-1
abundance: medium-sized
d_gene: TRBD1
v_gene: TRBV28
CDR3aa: CASSYSRTGGGAFF
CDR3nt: TGTGCCAGCAGTTATTCAAGAACAGGGGGAGGGGCTTTCTTT

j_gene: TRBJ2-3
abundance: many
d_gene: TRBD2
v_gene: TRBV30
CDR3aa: CAWSGGTSGETDTQYF
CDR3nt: TGTGCCTGGAGTGGAGGGACTAGCGGGGAAACAGATACGCAGTATTTT

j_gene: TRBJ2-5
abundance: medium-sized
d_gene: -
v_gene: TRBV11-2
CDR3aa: CASSLSSAETQYF
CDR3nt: TGTGCCAGCAGCTTATCGAGTGCAGAGACCCAGTACTTC

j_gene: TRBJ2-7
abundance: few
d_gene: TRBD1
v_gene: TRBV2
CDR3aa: CASSGIGQDFTYEQYF
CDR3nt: TGTGCCAGCAGTGGAATAGGACAGGACTTTACCTACGAGCAGTACTTC

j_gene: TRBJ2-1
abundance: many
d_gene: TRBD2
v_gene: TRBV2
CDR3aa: CASSERASGGIYNEQFF
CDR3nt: TGTGCCAGCAGTGAAAGGGCTAGCGGGGGGATCTACAATGAGCAGTTCTTC

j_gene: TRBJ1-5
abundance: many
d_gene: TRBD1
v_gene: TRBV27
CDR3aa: CASSTRGQGNQPQHF
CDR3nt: TGTGCCAGCTCGACCCGGGGACAGGGCAATCAGCCCCAGCATTTT

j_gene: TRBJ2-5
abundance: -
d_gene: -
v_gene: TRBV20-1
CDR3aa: CSARSDLTGKETQYF
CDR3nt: TGCAGTGCTAGATCGGACTTGACGGGGAAAGAGACCCAGTACTTC

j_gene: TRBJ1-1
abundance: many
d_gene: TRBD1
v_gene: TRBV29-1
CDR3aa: CSVKRTGRDTEAFF
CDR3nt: TGCAGCGTTAAACGGACAGGGAGGGACACTGAAGCTTTCTTT

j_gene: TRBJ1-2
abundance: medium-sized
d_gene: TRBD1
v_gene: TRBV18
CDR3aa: CASSPPWTGDGYTF
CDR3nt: TGTGCCAGCTCACCACCGTGGACAGGGGATGGCTACACCTTC

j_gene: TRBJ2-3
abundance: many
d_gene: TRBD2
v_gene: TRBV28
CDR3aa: CASSLRLDSGGASDTQYF
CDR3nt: TGTGCCAGCAGTTTACGTCTAGATAGCGGGGGGGCGTCAGATACGCAGTATTTT